Each of the 8 T cell receptor beta chains below was sequenced from the same sample in a study of cytomegalovirus exposure and HLA in healthy donors. It was with 60 Vbeta and 13 Jbeta primers that the PCR ran. Libraries were prepared by immunoSEQ multiplex PCR; TCRdb keeps only in-frame clonotypes and omits some of them. The sample includes approximately 200,000 clones, 65% to 90% of them seen just once. Sequences were obtained from PBMCs. These receptors originate from a woman in her forties or fifties in good health and CMV-seronegative.

V and J are TRBV19 and TRBJ2-1, with D maybe TRBD2 (6 bases). Germline CDR1 LNHDA, CDR2 SQIVND (reference sequence). V was clipped by 1 base and J by 2 bases, with 6 bases between them. The CDR3 loop spans 14 amino acids. The CDR3 reads CASSIAGAYNEQFF. Here the CDR3 DNA reads TGTGCCAGTAGTATAGCGGGAGCCTACAATGAGCAGTTCTTC. The whole variable domain, filled in from reference TRBV19 and TRBJ2-1, reads DGGITQSPKYLFRKEGQNVTLSCEQNLNHDAMYWYRQDPGQGLRLIYYSQIVNDFQKGDIAEGYSVSREKKESFPLTVTSAQKNPTAFYLCASSIAGAYNEQFFGPGTRLTVL.

The chain couples TRBV4-1 to TRBJ2-1; 13 positions agree with TRBD2. J lost 7 bases, V lost 4 bases, and 7 bases had no gene match. The length of the CDR3 is 16 residues. Germline-derived CDR1 and CDR2 are MGHRA and YSYEKL. CDR3 sequence reads: CASSPLGLAGRNEQFF. CDR3 coding DNA: TGCGCCAGCAGCCCACTGGGACTAGCGGGAAGAAATGAGCAGTTCTTC.

The V call is TRBV5-1, the J call TRBJ2-1; D is perhaps TRBD2 (5 bases). Germline CDR1 and CDR2: SGHRS and YFSETQ. Deletions cut 0 bases from V and 6 bases from J, with 10 bases between. This CDR3 region has 14 residues. The CDR3 spells CASSLAGGTNEQFF. The CDR3 nucleotides are TGCGCCAGCAGCTTGGCCGGAGGAACCAATGAGCAGTTCTTC.

The chain combines TRBV2 with TRBJ2-7; possibly TRBD2 for D (6 bases). Between the trimmed V and J ends, which lost 6 bases and 3 bases, there was a span of 12 bases. Looked up from germline, CDR1 is SNHLY and CDR2 is FYNNEI. The CDR3 spans 13 residues. This CDR3 reads CASSRDSSYEQYF. In DNA form, the CDR3 reads TGTGCCAGCAGCAGGGACTCCAGCTACGAGCAGTACTTC. Looking up the rest from reference TRBV2 and TRBJ2-7 gives the full variable domain: EPEVTQTPSHQVTQMGQEVILRCVPISNHLYFYWYRQILGQKVEFLVSFYNNEISEKSEIFDDQFSVERPDGSNFTLKIRSTKLEDSAMYFCASSRDSSYEQYFGPGTRLTVT.

This clone was counted a single time. The genes are TRBV5-1 and TRBJ2-1; 11 bases align to TRBD2. Germline lookup yields CDR1 SGHRS and CDR2 YFSETQ. The CDR3 sequence is 15 residues long. With V trimmed by 5 bases and J by 4 bases, 5 bases remained unmatched. CDR3: CASRGASGRYNEQFF. The DNA of the CDR3 is TGCGCCAGCAGAGGAGCTAGCGGGAGGTACAATGAGCAGTTCTTC.

The rearrangement joins TRBV7-9 to TRBJ1-1, with D perhaps TRBD1 (5 bases). From germline, CDR1 is SEHNR and CDR2 FQNEAQ (reference sequence). The CDR3 totals 13 residues. V lost 5 bases to trimming and J lost 2 bases, with 9 bases between them. CDR3 coding DNA: TGTGCCAGCAGCGGCAGGGTAAACACTGAAGCTTTCTTT. This sequence encodes CASSGRVNTEAFF.

In nucleotides, the CDR3 is TGTGCCAGCTCACCGGGACTAGCCGCAGATACGCAGTATTTT. Protein sequence: CASSPGLAADTQYF. The V and J genes are TRBV18 and TRBJ2-3; TRBD2 aligns across 9 bases. The germline V gene has CDR1 KGHSH and CDR2 LQKENI. The CDR3 spans 14 residues. With V trimmed by 3 bases and J by 4 bases, 2 bases remained unmatched.

V is TRBV28 and J is TRBJ2-1; D possibly corresponds to TRBD2 (6 bases). The ends were cut back, 3 bases at V and 4 bases at J, with 13 bases in the middle. CDR3 length equals 15 residues. The germline V gene encodes CDR1 MDHEN and CDR2 SYDVKM. This CDR3 reads CASSLGGLGYNEQFF. Here the CDR3 DNA reads TGTGCCAGCAGTTTGGGGGGATTGGGATACAATGAGCAGTTCTTC.